This note documents a single T cell receptor (beta chain) sequence. Its antigen is still unknown. This entry belongs to a study of CD8+ T cells in alopecia areata. This sample's treatment: oral pan-JAK inhibitor, 5-10 mg twice daily. Obtained from alopecia areata patients were lesional scalp punch biopsies along with peripheral blood. RNA extraction and reverse transcription yielded cDNA as sequencing template. Method: immunoSEQ multiplex PCR; TCRdb's copy keeps in-frame clones and lacks some. The profile shows approximately 280,000 clones, 58% of them singletons. Study-wide points: Uncertain still, given a single nonresponder, is whether baseline CD8+ expansion links to response. Besides other cells, scalp samples also yield sequences of resident alphabeta T cells from normal skin.

The sequence came from a human donor with alopecia areata. Sample: CD4+ T cells sorted from blood, taken at week 24, from a patient treated with tofacitinib.

The CDR3 sequence is CSVEQGRPGREQFF. In DNA, the CDR3 is TGCAGCGTTGAACAGGGCAGGCCTGGGAGGGAGCAGTTCTTC. The gene calls are TRBV29-1 and TRBJ2-1, with D tentatively TRBD2 (6 bases). Looked up from germline, CDR1 is SQVTM and CDR2 is ANQGSEA. Trimming removed 2 bases from V and 10 bases from J, with 18 bases in between. The CDR3 contains 14 residues.